This TCR beta chain was captured by sequencing in a study of cytomegalovirus exposure and HLA in healthy donors. Study-wide results and limits: TCR beta chains numbering 150 to 200 were designated cytomegalovirus-associated. In vitro work confirmed that three CMV-associated chains recognize CMV antigens. The tendency of first-cohort TCR clusters to co-occur in the 110 or so validation repertoires emerged from a later analysis.

The data were produced by immunoSEQ multiplex PCR, yet TCRdb's version contains in-frame clones alone and is incomplete. The sample lists 65,000 to 70,000 clones, about 90% occurring once. This clone has a handful of counts. Its antigen is still unknown. The sequenced sample consisted of PBMCs. This TCR was sampled from a man between 18 and 29 years old in good health and CMV-seronegative.

The CDR3, as DNA: TGCGCCAGCAGCCCGATTGTAACAGGGGGCCAATACGAGCAGTACTTC. The encoded protein is CASSPIVTGGQYEQYF. The rearrangement links TRBV4-1 to TRBJ2-7; 9 positions match TRBD1. The V segment lost 4 bases and the J segment 4 bases; nucleotides outside the gene matches: 11. The CDR3 runs to 16 residues. Germline lookup yields CDR1 MGHRA and CDR2 YSYEKL.